Shown below are 28 T cell receptor beta chains from a single sample sequenced in a study of persistence of HIV-infected CD4 T cells. Cells were stimulated nonspecifically with anti-CD3/anti-CD28 magnetic beads. CD4+ T cells upregulating both CD40 ligand and CD69 were sorted as responding cells. This was the immunoSEQ version 4 assay in survey mode. Sequenced by immunoSEQ multiplex PCR; TCRdb stores in-frame clones only, minus some. This table has about 45,000 clones, about nine tenths appearing once. Antigens of these TCRs are unknown. Sample: CD4+ T cells sorted from PBMCs after approximately 19-hour stimulation, taken from a patient who received antiretroviral therapy. Receptors originate from an adult woman with HIV who was CMV-seropositive.

V and J are TRBV28 and TRBJ2-3, with D possibly matching TRBD2 (7 bases). V lost 7 bases and J lost 6, with 17 bases in between. The V gene's germline CDR1 is MDHEN and CDR2 SYDVKM. This CDR3 region has 14 residues. CDR3 sequence (DNA): TGTGCCAGCACCCTGGGGGGGGCCGGGGATACGCAGTATTTT. As protein: CASTLGGAGDTQYF. The whole variable domain, filled in from reference TRBV28 and TRBJ2-3, reads DVKVTQSSRYLVKRTGEKVFLECVQDMDHENMFWYRQDPGLGLRLIYFSYDVKMKEKGDIPEGYSVSREKKERFSLILESASTNQTSMYLCASTLGGAGDTQYFGPGTRLTVL.

This clone was seen just once. V gene TRBV18 combines with J gene TRBJ2-3; unclear D gene. The CDR3 runs 14 residues. The V gene lost 0 bases and the J gene lost 2 bases, with 6 bases spanning the gap. The germline CDR1 and CDR2 sequences are KGHSH and LQKENI. DNA for the CDR3: TGTGCCAGCTCACCACCCAGTCACACAGATACGCAGTATTTT. This gives the protein CASSPPSHTDTQYF. The full variable domain, its missing parts supplied by reference TRBV18 and TRBJ2-3, is NAGVMQNPRHLVRRRGQEARLRCSPMKGHSHVYWYRQLPEEGLKFMVYLQKENIIDESGMPKERFSAEFPKEGPSILRIQQVVRGDSAAYFCASSPPSHTDTQYFGPGTRLTVL.

A single count supports this clone. V usage is TRBV6-1 and J usage is TRBJ1-4, with 8 bases matching TRBD1. Per the germline V gene, CDR1 is MNHNS and CDR2 is SASEGT. CDR3 length equals 17 residues. V lost 1 base to trimming and J lost 2 bases; unmatched junction nucleotides: 6. The CDR3 DNA reads TGTGCCAGCAGTGAAGGGGCAGGGGGCTCGACTAATGAAAAACTGTTTTTT. It codes for CASSEGAGGSTNEKLFF.

The rearrangement joins TRBV18 to TRBJ2-1; D unresolved. Trimming took off 3 bases at V and 8 bases at J, with 14 bases between the two ends. Per germline, CDR1 KGHSH and CDR2 LQKENI. The CDR3 loop spans 14 amino acids. CDR3 bases: TGTGCCAGCTCACCCGAGACCGGGCAGCATGAGCAGTTCTTC. Protein sequence: CASSPETGQHEQFF.

CDR3 nucleotide sequence: TGTGCCAGCAGCCAGACTAGCGGCTCCTACGAGCAGTACTTC. Translating gives CASSQTSGSYEQYF. V gene TRBV7-2 combines with J gene TRBJ2-7, with 9 bases matching TRBD2. The germline V gene encodes CDR1 SGHTA and CDR2 FQGNSA. With 5 bases clipped from V and 0 bases from J, the junction kept 2 bases outside the gene matches. This CDR3 comprises 14 residues.

V usage is TRBV19 and J usage is TRBJ1-1; 12 bases align to TRBD1. Germline lookup yields CDR1 LNHDA and CDR2 SQIVND (reference sequence). The CDR3 covers 14 residues. The V and J ends lost 5 bases and 7 bases, in that order; junction bases with no gene match: 5. The CDR3, as DNA: TGTGCCAGTAGTGTGGGACAGGGGGCTGGTGAAGCTTTCTTT. The encoded protein is CASSVGQGAGEAFF.

This chain uses TRBV9 with TRBJ2-7; TRBD1 matches 11 bases. There are 14 residues in the CDR3. Germline CDR1 is SGDLS and CDR2 is YYNGEE. Losses at the gene ends were 2 bases for V and 3 bases for J; bases not matched to a gene: 1. CDR3: CASSVGQGDYEQYF. The DNA of the CDR3 is TGTGCCAGCAGCGTGGGACAGGGGGACTACGAGCAGTACTTC.

This clone was counted once. The rearrangement uses TRBV7-8 and TRBJ2-7; 7 bases align to TRBD1. V gave up 6 bases and J gave up 0 bases; unmatched junction bases: 5. CDR1 is SGHVS and CDR2 is FQNEAQ in the germline V gene. The CDR3 has 14 amino acids. CDR3 nucleotides: TGTGCCAGCAGGTCGAGGGGGCTCTCCTACGAGCAGTACTTC. The encoded protein is CASRSRGLSYEQYF.

This rearrangement joins TRBV11-3 to TRBJ1-1; D ambiguous. Trimming left V 2 bases short and J 2 bases short, with 0 bases between. This CDR3 spans 11 amino acids. Per germline, CDR1 SGHNT and CDR2 YENEEA. The chain's CDR3 is CASSLNTEAFF. The CDR3 DNA follows: TGTGCCAGCAGCTTAAACACTGAAGCTTTCTTT.

The V call is TRBV27, the J call TRBJ1-2; a possible D gene is TRBD1 (5 bases). The CDR3 is 12 residues long. Germline V gene lookup returns CDR1 MNHEY and CDR2 SMNVEV (reference sequence). The V and J ends lost 4 bases and 5 bases respectively, with 8 bases between them. The CDR3, as DNA: TGTGCCAGCAGTTCCCAGGGATATGGCTACACCTTC. It specifies CASSSQGYGYTF.

In its sample, this clone was seen a few times. The V and J genes are TRBV7-9 and TRBJ1-6; D might be TRBD1 (6 bases). The CDR3 covers 14 residues. V gave up 5 bases and J gave up 11 bases, with 16 bases separating them. CDR1 and CDR2 (germline): SEHNR, FQNEAQ (reference sequence). This chain's CDR3 is CASSIGQPGTPLHF. The CDR3 bases are TGTGCCAGCAGCATTGGACAGCCCGGAACACCCCTCCACTTT. Together with reference TRBV7-9 and TRBJ1-6, the CDR3 gives the full variable domain: DTGVSQNPRHKITKRGQNVTFRCDPISEHNRLYWYRQTLGQGPEFLTYFQNEAQLEKSRLLSDRFSAERPKGSFSTLEIQRTEQGDSAMYLCASSIGQPGTPLHFGNGTRLTVT.

The chain employs TRBV28 and TRBJ2-5; no reliable D call. This CDR3 has 13 amino acids. Germline values: CDR1 MDHEN, CDR2 SYDVKM. V shed 6 bases and J shed 9 bases, with 17 bases lying between them. The chain's CDR3 is CASRAGGVEAQYF. CDR3 coding DNA: TGTGCCAGCAGGGCAGGTGGGGTTGAGGCCCAGTACTTC.

This clone has a handful of counts. The genes are TRBV5-1 and TRBJ1-1; D remains ambiguous. The V end was cut by 3 bases, the J end by 1 base, with 13 bases between. Germline V gene lookup returns CDR1 SGHRS and CDR2 YFSETQ. This CDR3 has 15 amino acids. The CDR3 sequence is CASSWADGGNTEAFF. The CDR3 coding sequence is TGCGCCAGCAGCTGGGCGGACGGCGGGAACACTGAAGCTTTCTTT.

This rearrangement joins TRBV28 to TRBJ1-1; perhaps TRBD1 as D (6 bases). The length of the CDR3 is 13 residues. Germline V gene lookup returns CDR1 MDHEN and CDR2 SYDVKM. The V end was cut by 10 bases, the J end by 1 base, with 13 bases between. The CDR3 DNA follows: TGTGCCACCGTACAGGGTCGGAACACTGAAGCTTTCTTT. Its protein is CATVQGRNTEAFF.

The V and J genes are TRBV23-1 and TRBJ1-1; 7 bases align to TRBD1. TRBV23-1 is an ORF; its function is uncertain. V was clipped by 6 bases and J by 8 bases; unmatched bases: 15. The CDR3 sequence is 15 residues long. CDR3 residues: CASREAGLDRSEAFF. The CDR3 DNA sequence: TGCGCCAGCAGGGAGGCCGGGTTGGACAGGTCCGAAGCTTTCTTT.

V usage is TRBV27 and J usage is TRBJ2-1; no definite D call. V was cut by 4 bases and J by 2 bases, with 9 bases left in between. The CDR3 loop spans 14 amino acids. CDR1 is MNHEY, CDR2 SMNVEV, per germline (reference sequence). In DNA, the CDR3 is TGTGCCAGCAGTTCCCGGGCTGCCTACAATGAGCAGTTCTTC. Its translation is CASSSRAAYNEQFF.

The chain uses TRBV20-1 and TRBJ1-1; no reliable D call. V lost 3 bases, J lost 10 bases, and 9 bases lay in between. Germline-derived CDR1 and CDR2 are DFQATT and SNEGSKA (reference sequence). CDR3 length: 10 residues. The chain's CDR3 is CSASGNGAFF. CDR3 sequence (DNA): TGCAGTGCTAGTGGTAATGGAGCTTTCTTT.

The V call is TRBV7-3, the J call TRBJ2-1, with a possible D match to TRBD2 (6 bases). The V end was cut by 5 bases, the J end by 2 bases, with 16 bases between. In germline, CDR1 is SGHTA, CDR2 FQGTGA. The CDR3 runs 16 residues. The CDR3 here is CASSRGPGEPYNEQFF. The CDR3 DNA reads TGTGCCAGCAGCCGGGGACCGGGGGAGCCCTACAATGAGCAGTTCTTC.

Details on this clone: An end of the junction does not agree with germline; a read error may underlie this. The CDR3 DNA reads as TGTGCCGGTAGTATTGGGGACGTGTACGAGCAGTACTTC. Amino acids: CAGSIGDVYEQYF. The chain carries TRBV19 and TRBJ2-7; D possibly uses TRBD1 or TRBD2 (5 bases each). This CDR3 region has 13 residues. Per the germline V gene, CDR1 is LNHDA and CDR2 is SQIVND (reference sequence).

The count of this clone is one. This chain joins TRBV18 and TRBJ2-5; 7 nucleotides line up with TRBD2. There are 14 residues in the CDR3. Losses at the gene ends were 2 bases for V and 7 bases for J; bases not matched to a gene: 7. Germline V gene data show CDR1 as KGHSH and CDR2 as LQKENI. This CDR3 reads CASSPREGTGTQYF. DNA of the CDR3: TGTGCCAGCTCACCAAGGGAGGGGACCGGGACCCAGTACTTC.

The chain combines TRBV21-1 with TRBJ2-2; the table's TRBD2 call for D was not verified on the DNA. TRBV21-1 is a listed pseudogene. The CDR3 is 15 residues long. The CDR3 DNA follows: TGTGCCAGCATTAGGCGGGGGGCGAACACCGGGGAGCTGTTTTTT. Translated, it gives CASIRRGANTGELFF.

In its sample, this clone was seen a few times. The V gene is TRBV5-5, the J gene TRBJ1-1; D is possibly TRBD1 (6 bases). The V gene's germline CDR1 is SGHKS and CDR2 YYEKEE (reference sequence). The CDR3 sequence is 17 residues long. The V end was cut by 2 bases, the J end by 0 bases, with 17 bases between. The CDR3: CASSFLPTGNMNTEAFF. In DNA, the CDR3 is TGTGCCAGCAGCTTCCTACCTACAGGGAACATGAACACTGAAGCTTTCTTT.

The rearrangement joins TRBV3-1 (or the pseudogene TRBV3-2) to TRBJ2-7; D possibly matches TRBD1 or TRBD2 (6 bases each). V was cut by 1 base and J by 6 bases, with 13 bases left in between. From germline, CDR1 is LGHDT and CDR2 YNNKEL (reference sequence). The CDR3 has 14 residues. The CDR3 nucleotides are TGTGCCAGCAGCCAAGGAGGCCGGGGGCTCGAGCAGTACTTC. It specifies CASSQGGRGLEQYF.

J is TRBJ2-1 and V is TRBV27, with 10 bases aligning to TRBD2. CDR1 is MNHEY and CDR2 is SMNVEV in the germline V gene (reference sequence). The V segment lost 2 bases and the J segment 7 bases; nucleotides outside the gene matches: 8. There are 16 residues in the CDR3. This CDR3 is CASSLEAGGPLNEQFF. The DNA for the CDR3 is TGTGCCAGCAGTTTAGAAGCGGGAGGGCCATTGAATGAGCAGTTCTTC.

The table lists this clone with a count of one. This chain links TRBV4-1 with TRBJ2-7; the D gene could be TRBD1 or TRBD2 (5 bases each). Germline CDR1 and CDR2: MGHRA and YSYEKL. CDR3 size: 18 residues. Trimming took 0 bases from V and 6 from J, leaving 24 bases between them. CDR3 coding DNA: TGCGCCAGCAGCCAAGATCTTCCCAGTGGGGGTTCTAGGGGCGAGCAGTACTTC. It encodes CASSQDLPSGGSRGEQYF.

This chain joins TRBV6-2 or TRBV6-3 and TRBJ1-2; D not certain. The germline V gene encodes CDR1 MNHEY and CDR2 SVGEGT. Deletions cut 0 bases from V and 7 bases from J, with 3 bases between. The CDR3 loop spans 11 amino acids. CDR3 sequence: CASSYSTGYTF. The DNA of the CDR3 is TGTGCCAGCAGTTACTCGACTGGCTACACCTTC.

The rearrangement uses TRBV6-1 and TRBJ2-5; D gene ambiguous. The CDR3 extends over 11 amino acids. CDR1 is MNHNS and CDR2 is SASEGT in the germline V gene. Between the trimmed V and J ends, which lost 2 bases and 6 bases, there was a span of 4 bases. In nucleotides, the CDR3 is TGTGCCAGCAGTGAATTTCAGACCCAGTACTTC. Its translation: CASSEFQTQYF.

The chain recombines TRBV30 with TRBJ1-5, with 9 bases fitting TRBD1. CDR1 is GTSNPN, CDR2 SVGIG, per germline (reference sequence). The CDR3 consists of 15 residues. With 2 bases clipped from V and 9 bases from J, the junction kept 11 bases outside the gene matches. The CDR3 spells CAWSWGTGISAPQHF. The CDR3, as DNA: TGTGCCTGGAGTTGGGGGACAGGGATATCAGCGCCCCAGCATTTT.